Included here is one TCR beta chain sequence, with context. Its antigen remains unidentified. Within the sample, other DNA sequences also encode this same CDR3. Using immunoSEQ multiplex PCR, the repertoire was profiled, and TCRdb retains in-frame clones only, with some absent. The repertoire holds about a million clones, with roughly 72% as singletons. The data originate from a study of shared clonotypes between healthy human individuals. Unmatched junction bases numbered 2, after V lost 7 bases and J lost 2 bases. CDR3 size: 12 residues. In germline, CDR1 is SGHRS, CDR2 YFSETQ. Whole-study findings and limits: Sampling covered blood only; tissue repertoires likely differ.

J is TRBJ2-5 and V is TRBV5-1, with 7 nucleotides matching TRBD1. The sample was memory CD4+ T cells sorted from blood. Subset described: CD45RA-negative fraction. The TCR sequence derives from a man between 18 and 35 years old in good health. The CDR3 reads CASSGQQETQYF. CDR3 bases: TGCGCCAGCTCGGGACAGCAAGAGACCCAGTACTTC.